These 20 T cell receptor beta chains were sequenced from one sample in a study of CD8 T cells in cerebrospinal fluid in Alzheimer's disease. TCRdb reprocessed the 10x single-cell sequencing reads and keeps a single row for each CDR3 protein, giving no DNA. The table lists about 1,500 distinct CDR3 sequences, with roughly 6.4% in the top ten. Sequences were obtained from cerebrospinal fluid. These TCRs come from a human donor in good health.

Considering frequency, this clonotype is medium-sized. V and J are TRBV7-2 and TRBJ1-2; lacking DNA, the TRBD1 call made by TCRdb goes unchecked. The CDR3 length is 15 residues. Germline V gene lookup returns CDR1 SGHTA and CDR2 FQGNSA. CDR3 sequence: CASSLESGLVYGYTF.

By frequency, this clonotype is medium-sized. The CDR3 protein is CASSSNYQDNEQFF. This chain joins TRBV11-2 and TRBJ2-1. The CDR3 loop spans 14 amino acids. Germline values: CDR1 SGHAT, CDR2 FQNNGV.

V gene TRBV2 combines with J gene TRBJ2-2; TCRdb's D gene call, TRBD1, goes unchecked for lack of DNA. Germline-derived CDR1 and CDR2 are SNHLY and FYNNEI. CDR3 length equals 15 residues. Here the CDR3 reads CASSRGTTNTGELFF.

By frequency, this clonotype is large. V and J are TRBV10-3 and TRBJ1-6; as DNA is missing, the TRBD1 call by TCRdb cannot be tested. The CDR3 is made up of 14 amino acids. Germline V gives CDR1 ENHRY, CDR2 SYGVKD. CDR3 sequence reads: CAISPGTDRSPLHF.

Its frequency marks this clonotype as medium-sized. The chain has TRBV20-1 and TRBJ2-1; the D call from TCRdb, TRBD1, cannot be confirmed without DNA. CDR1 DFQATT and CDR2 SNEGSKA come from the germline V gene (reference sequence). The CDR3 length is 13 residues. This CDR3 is CSAPGQAGNEQFF.

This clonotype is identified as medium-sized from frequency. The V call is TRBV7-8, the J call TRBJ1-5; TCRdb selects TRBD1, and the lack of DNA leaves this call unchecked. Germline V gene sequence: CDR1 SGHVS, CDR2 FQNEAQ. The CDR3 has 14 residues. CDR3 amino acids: CASSQQGNNQPQHF. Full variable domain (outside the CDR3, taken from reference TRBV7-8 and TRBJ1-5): GAGVSQSPRYKVAKRGQDVALRCDPISGHVSLFWYQQALGQGPEFLTYFQNEAQLDKSGLPSDRFFAERPEGSVSTLKIQRTQQEDSAVYLCASSQQGNNQPQHFGDGTRLSIL.

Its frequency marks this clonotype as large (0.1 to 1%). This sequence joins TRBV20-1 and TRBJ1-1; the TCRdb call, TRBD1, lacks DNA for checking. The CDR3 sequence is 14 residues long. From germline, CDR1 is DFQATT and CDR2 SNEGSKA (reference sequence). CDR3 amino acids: CSARDSRRDSEAFF.

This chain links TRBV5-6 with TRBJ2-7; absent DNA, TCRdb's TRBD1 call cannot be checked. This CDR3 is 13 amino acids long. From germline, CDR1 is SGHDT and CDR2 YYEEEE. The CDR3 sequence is CASWYQGSYEQYF.

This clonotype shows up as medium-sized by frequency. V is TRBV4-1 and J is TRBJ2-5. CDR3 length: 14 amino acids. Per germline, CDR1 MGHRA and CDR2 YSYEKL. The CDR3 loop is CASSQAQLRETQYF.

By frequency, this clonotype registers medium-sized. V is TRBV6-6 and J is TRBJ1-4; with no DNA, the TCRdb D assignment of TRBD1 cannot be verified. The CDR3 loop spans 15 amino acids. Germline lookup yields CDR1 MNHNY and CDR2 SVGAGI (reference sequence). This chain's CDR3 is CASRPPSATNEKLFF.

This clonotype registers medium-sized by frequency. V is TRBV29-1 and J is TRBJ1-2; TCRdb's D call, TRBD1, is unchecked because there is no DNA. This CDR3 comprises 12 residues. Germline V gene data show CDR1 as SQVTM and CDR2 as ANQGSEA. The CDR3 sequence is CSVGTGDYGYTF.

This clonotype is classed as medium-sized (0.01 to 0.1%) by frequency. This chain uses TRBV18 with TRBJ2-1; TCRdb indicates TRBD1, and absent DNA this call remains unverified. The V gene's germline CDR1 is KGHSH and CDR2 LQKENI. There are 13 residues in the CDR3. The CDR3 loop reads CASCPGQLGEQFF.

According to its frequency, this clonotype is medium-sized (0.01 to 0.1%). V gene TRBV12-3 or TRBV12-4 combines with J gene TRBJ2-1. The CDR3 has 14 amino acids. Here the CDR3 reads CASSPGGFYNEQFF.

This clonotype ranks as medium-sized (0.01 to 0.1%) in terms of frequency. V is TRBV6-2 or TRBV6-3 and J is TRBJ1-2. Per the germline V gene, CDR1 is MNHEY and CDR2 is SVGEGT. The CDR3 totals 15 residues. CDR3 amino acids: CASSEPQRVYYGYTF.

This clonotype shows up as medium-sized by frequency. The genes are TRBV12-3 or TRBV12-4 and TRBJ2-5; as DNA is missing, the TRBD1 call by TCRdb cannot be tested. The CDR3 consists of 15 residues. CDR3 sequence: CASSSTGWFGETQYF.

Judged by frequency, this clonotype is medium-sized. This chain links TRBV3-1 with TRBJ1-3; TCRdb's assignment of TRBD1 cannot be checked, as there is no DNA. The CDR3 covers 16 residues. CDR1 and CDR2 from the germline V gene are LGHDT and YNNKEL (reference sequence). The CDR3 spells CASSPHTRGQGNTIYF.

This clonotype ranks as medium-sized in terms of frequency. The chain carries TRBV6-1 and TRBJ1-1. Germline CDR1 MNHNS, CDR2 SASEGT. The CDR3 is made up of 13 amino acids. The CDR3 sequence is CASRKGQNTEAFF.

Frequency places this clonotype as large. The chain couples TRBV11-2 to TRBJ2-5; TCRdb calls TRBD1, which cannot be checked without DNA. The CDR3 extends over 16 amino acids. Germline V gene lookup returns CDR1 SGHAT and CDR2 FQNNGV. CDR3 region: CASSLAIGGYQETQYF. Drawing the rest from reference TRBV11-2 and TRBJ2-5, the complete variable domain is EAGVAQSPRYKIIEKRQSVAFWCNPISGHATLYWYQQILGQGPKLLIQFQNNGVVDDSQLPKDRFSAERLKGVDSTLKIQPAKLEDSAVYLCASSLAIGGYQETQYFGPGTRLLVL.

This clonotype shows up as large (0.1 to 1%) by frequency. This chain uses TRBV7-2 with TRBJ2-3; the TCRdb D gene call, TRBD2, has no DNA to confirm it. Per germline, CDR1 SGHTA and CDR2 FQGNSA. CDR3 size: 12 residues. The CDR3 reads CASSPSADTQYF.

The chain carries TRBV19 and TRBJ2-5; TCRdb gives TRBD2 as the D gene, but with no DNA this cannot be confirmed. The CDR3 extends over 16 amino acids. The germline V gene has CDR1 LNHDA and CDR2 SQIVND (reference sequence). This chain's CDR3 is CASSTGLAGGQETQYF.